This T cell receptor (beta chain) is from a study of shared T cell receptors in the human thymus. Using immunoSEQ multiplex PCR, the repertoire was profiled, and TCRdb retains in-frame clones only, with some absent. The sample holds hundreds of thousands of clones, over 75% seen once. The V and J ends lost 4 bases and 2 bases, in that order; junction bases with no gene match: 9. From germline, CDR1 is SGHRS and CDR2 YFSETQ. The CDR3 has 17 amino acids. These data were likewise used in another study, on human thymus T cells. That work adds: Donor material was obtained from healthy Finnish infants undergoing corrective surgery for congenital heart defects. Thymus tissue for the work was resected from patients undergoing corrective heart surgery. Thymic as well as blood repertoires seemed to favor certain V and J genes unevenly. Related work found strong thymic repertoire overlap between unrelated individuals.

Source material: thymocytes. The V and J genes are TRBV5-1 and TRBJ2-2; 9 bases are shared with TRBD1. This TCR was sampled from a boy under two years old with a congenital heart defect. CDR3: CASSPGQGRFNTGELFF. The CDR3 nucleotides read TGCGCCAGCAGCCCCGGACAGGGGCGATTCAACACCGGGGAGCTGTTTTTT. Full variable domain (missing parts from reference TRBV5-1 and TRBJ2-2): KAGVTQTPRYLIKTRGQQVTLSCSPISGHRSVSWYQQTPGQGLQFLFEYFSETQRNKGNFPGRFSGRQFSNSRSEMNVSTLELGDSALYLCASSPGQGRFNTGELFFGEGSRLTVL.